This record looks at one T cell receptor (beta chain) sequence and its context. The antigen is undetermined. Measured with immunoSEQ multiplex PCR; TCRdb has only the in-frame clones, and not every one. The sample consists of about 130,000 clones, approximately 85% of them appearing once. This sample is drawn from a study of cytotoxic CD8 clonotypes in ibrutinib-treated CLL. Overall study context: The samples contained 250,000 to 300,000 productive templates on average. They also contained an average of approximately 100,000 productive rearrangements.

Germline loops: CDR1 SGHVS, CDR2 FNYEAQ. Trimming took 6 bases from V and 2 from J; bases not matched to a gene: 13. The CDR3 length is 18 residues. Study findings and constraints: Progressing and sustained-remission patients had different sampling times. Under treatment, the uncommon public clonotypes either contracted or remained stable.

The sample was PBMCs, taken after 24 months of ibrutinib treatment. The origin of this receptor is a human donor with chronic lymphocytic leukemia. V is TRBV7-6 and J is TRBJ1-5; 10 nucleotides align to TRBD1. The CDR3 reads CASRPMRRQGAGNQPQHF. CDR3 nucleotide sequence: TGTGCCAGCAGACCAATGCGAAGACAGGGGGCGGGCAATCAGCCCCAGCATTTT.